Below, one TCR beta chain is given with its context. The data stem from a study of radiotherapy plus CTLA-4 blockade in lung cancer. TCRdb keeps only in-frame clones here, not all; method: immunoSEQ multiplex PCR. The sample yields 75,000 to 95,000 clones, around 83% seen once. Trimming pared 2 bases from V and 2 bases from J, leaving 13 bases between. The CDR3 has 15 amino acids. CDR1 and CDR2 from the germline V gene are LGHNT and FRNRAP. The gene calls are TRBV12-5 and TRBJ2-7, with D uncertain. This specimen was peripheral blood, taken from a patient treated with radiotherapy plus ipilimumab. The TCR comes from a human donor with non-small cell lung cancer that progressed on radiotherapy plus ipilimumab. For the CDR3, the DNA is TGTGCTAGTGGTTTGTGGGTCGGACGCACCTACGAGCAGTACTTC. Residues: CASGLWVGRTYEQYF.